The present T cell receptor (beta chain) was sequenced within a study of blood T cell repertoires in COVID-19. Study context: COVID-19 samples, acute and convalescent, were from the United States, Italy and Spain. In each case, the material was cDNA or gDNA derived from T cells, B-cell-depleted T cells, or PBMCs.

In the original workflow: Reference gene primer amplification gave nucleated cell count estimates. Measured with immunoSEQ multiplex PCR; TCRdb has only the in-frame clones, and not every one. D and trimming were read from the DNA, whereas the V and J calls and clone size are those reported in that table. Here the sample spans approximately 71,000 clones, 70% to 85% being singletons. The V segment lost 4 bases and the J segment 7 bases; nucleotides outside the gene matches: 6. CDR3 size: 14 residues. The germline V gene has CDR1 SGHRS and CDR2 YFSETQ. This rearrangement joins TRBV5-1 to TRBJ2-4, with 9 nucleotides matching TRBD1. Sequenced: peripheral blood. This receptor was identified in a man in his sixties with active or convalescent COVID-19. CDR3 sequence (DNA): TGCGCCAGCAGCAAGGGACAGGGTTTGAACATTCAGTACTTC. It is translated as CASSKGQGLNIQYF.